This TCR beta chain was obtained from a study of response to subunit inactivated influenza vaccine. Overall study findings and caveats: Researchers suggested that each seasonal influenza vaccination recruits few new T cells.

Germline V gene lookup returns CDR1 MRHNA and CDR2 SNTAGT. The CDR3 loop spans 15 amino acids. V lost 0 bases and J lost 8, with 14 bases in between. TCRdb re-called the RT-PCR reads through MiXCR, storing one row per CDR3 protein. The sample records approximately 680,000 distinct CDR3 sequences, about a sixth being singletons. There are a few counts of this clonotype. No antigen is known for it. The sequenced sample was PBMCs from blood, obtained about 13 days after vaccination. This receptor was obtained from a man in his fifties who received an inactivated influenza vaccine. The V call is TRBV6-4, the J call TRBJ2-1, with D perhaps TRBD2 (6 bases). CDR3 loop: CASSDSKTSNDEQFF. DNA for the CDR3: TGTGCCAGCAGTGACTCAAAGACTAGTAACGATGAGCAGTTCTTC.